The T cell receptor beta chain described here comes from a study of Ad26.COV2.S vaccination and SARS-CoV-2 variants (TCRdb year 2021). As for the study more broadly: Donors in the vaccine arm were drawn from COV1001, a multicentre, randomized, double-blind, placebo-controlled phase I-IIa trial testing Ad26.COV2.S in healthy adults. Investigators remained blinded to trial group allocation during experiments and outcome assessment. The TCR-sequenced set comprised around 30 samples: approximately 19 Ad26.COV2.S vaccine recipients, 5 placebo recipients and 8 SARS-CoV-2 convalescent individuals. Ad26.COV2.S was given intramuscularly at 5x10^10 or 1x10^11 viral particles, as a single shot or as two shots 56 days apart. Trial participants were randomized into five groups of five, in which low-dose or high-dose Ad26.COV2.S was given once or twice, or placebo was given on both occasions. TCRbeta repertoire sequencing was used to assess the specificity and breadth of SARS-CoV-2-reactive T cell receptors after Ad26.COV2.S vaccination.

The treatment or condition label here, explained by the study, means: approximately 18 received Ad26.COV2.S at low or high dose, single or two shots; 5 received placebo; per-sample allocation not given. For vaccine and placebo recipients, repertoires were sequenced using samples collected on day 63 after the first injection. Between 29 July and 7 August 2020, Cohort 1b enrolled 25 adults aged 18-55 years at one site in Boston, USA. Ad26.COV2.S was a replication-incompetent adenovirus type 26 vector that expressed a prefusion-stabilized SARS-CoV-2 spike protein derived from the original Wuhan strain. What the authors observed across the whole study: Higher spike-specific TCR breadth was observed in Ad26.COV2.S recipients than in placebo recipients (P = 0.0014). The study was not powered for comparison of responses between vaccine doses or regimens. After vaccination, substantial breadth of spike-specific CD8+ and CD4+ T cell responses was reported. Vaccine and placebo recipients had similar non-spike TCR breadth, a finding consistent with the vaccine containing only spike. The authors noted that total T cell responses may have been underestimated by the TCR breadth and depth analyses.

V gives up 1 base and J gives up 1 base, and the segment between their germline ends measures 13 bases. The CDR3 runs 16 amino acids, cysteine and phenylalanine included. Solely the CDR3 DNA is kept, with 48 bases framed from the first base. The germline V gene encodes CDR1 SGHTS and CDR2 YDEGEE. The immunoSEQ Assay was the method used to sequence TCRbeta CDR3 regions. After extraction, genomic DNA underwent amplification by bias-controlled multiplex PCR, followed by high-throughput sequencing. Processing in the source paper ran as follows. To quantify the absolute abundance of every unique TCRbeta CDR3 region, sequences were collapsed and filtered. T cell fraction was estimated by normalization of TCRbeta template counts to usable DNA, with usable DNA being measured through amplification of reference genes present in all nucleated cells. Repertoire TCRs were annotated as SARS-CoV-2-specific when V gene, CDR3 amino acid sequence and J gene were exactly matched to a known reactive TCR set. The reference SARS-CoV-2 TCR set was derived from MIRA and filtered for enrichment in COVID-19-positive ImmuneCODE repertoires, a step that removed public or cross-reactive TCRs. Drawing on the MIRA antigens, annotated TCRs were analysed further at the level of specific ORF or position within ORF. Depth was the summed frequency of annotated unique rearrangements, while breadth was defined as annotated unique rearrangements over total unique productive rearrangements. TCR breadth was compared between groups using two-sided Wilcoxon rank-sum tests. The table comes from immuneACCESS by way of TCRdb, which keeps in-frame sequences with V and J called. Part of the clones is missing from these tables; in studies checked, under half for an unresolved V gene and the rest for unknown reasons. V, J and clone size reflect that table, while D and trimming were determined from the DNA. This sample has about 400,000 clones in its table, and 70% to 90% of those were observed once. The ten biggest clones cover 1.5% to 2% of the sample.

On this clone: Its target antigen remains unknown. No clone much larger than this one lies a single base away; base qualities are absent.

The clonotype was recovered from a person between 18 and 65 years old who received the Ad26.COV2.S COVID-19 vaccine or a placebo. The sequencing here drew on peripheral blood, taken in a trial of Ad26.COV2.S vaccine versus placebo. The rearrangement combines TRBV5-8 with TRBJ2-3; TRBD2 is possibly the D segment (6 matching bases). The CDR3 sequence is CASSLWGSSGTDTQYF. DNA sequence: TGTGCCAGCAGCTTGTGGGGTTCTAGCGGCACAGATACGCAGTATTTT.